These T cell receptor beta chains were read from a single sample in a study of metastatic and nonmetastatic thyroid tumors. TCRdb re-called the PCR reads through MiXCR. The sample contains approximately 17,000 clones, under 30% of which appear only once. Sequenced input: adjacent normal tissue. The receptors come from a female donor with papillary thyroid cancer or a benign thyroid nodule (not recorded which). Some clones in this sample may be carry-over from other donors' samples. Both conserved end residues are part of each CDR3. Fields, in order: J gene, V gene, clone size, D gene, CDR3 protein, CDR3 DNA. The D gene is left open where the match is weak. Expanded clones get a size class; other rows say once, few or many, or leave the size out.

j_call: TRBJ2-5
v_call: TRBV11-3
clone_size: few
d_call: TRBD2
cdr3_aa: CASSGLAGETQYF
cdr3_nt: TGTGCCAGCAGCGGACTAGCGGGAGAGACCCAGTACTTC

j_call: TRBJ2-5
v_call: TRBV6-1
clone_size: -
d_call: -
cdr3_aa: CASSGGQAGDQETQYF
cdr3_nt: TGTGCCAGCAGTGGGGGACAGGCGGGGGACCAAGAGACCCAGTACTTC

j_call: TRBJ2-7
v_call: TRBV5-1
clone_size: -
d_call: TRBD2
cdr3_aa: CASSLGGAGAYEQYF
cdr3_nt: TGCGCCAGCAGCTTGGGAGGAGCGGGGGCCTACGAGCAGTACTTC

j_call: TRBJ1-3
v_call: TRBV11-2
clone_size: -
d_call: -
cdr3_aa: CASSLWDRNTIYF
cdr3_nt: TGTGCCAGCAGCCTCTGGGACAGAAACACCATATATTTT

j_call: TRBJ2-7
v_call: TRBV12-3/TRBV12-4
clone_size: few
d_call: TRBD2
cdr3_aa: CASSLPGLSYEQYF
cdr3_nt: TGTGCCAGCAGTTTACCGGGACTAAGCTACGAGCAGTACTTC

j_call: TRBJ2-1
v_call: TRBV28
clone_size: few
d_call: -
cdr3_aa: CASSPLTGTSYDEQFF
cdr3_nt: TGTGCCAGCAGCCCTCTTACCGGGACGTCGTATGATGAGCAGTTCTTC

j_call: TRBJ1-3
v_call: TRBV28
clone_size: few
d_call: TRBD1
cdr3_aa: CASSLDRGRGNTIYF
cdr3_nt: TGTGCCAGCAGTTTGGACAGGGGGCGAGGAAACACCATATATTTT

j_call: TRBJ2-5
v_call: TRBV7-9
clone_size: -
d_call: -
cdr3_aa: CASSLAGPVLLQETQYF
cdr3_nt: TGTGCCAGCAGCTTAGCTGGGCCGGTTCTATTACAAGAGACCCAGTACTTC

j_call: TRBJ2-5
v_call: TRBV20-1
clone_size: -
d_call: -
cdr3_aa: CSATWQGRRETQYF
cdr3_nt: TGCAGTGCGACCTGGCAGGGAAGGAGAGAGACCCAGTACTTC

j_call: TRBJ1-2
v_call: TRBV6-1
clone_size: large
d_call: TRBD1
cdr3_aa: CASSEAGQGRYGYTF
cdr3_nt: TGTGCCAGCAGTGAAGCGGGACAGGGTCGGTATGGCTACACCTTC